These T cell receptor beta chains were read from a single sample in a study of T cell repertoires in cytomegalovirus infection. One entry per CDR3 protein results from TCRdb running MiXCR on the reads. The sample holds approximately 500,000 distinct CDR3 sequences; 26% are singletons and the top ten take roughly 13%. The sequencing input was PBMCs. These receptors all stem from a human donor in good health (CMV status not recorded). Some clones in this sample may be carry-over from other donors' samples. Both conserved end residues are part of each CDR3. D genes are given only for firm matches. Expanded clones get a size class; other rows say once, few or many, or leave the size out.

CDR3 length	V gene	D gene	clone size	J gene	CDR3 protein	CDR3 DNA
14	TRBV9	TRBD2	few	TRBJ2-1	CASSGGTSGIEQFF	TGTGCCAGCAGCGGGGGGACTAGCGGGATTGAGCAGTTCTTC
13	TRBV6-2/TRBV6-3	-	-	TRBJ1-1	CASSNSLNTEAFF	TGTGCCAGCAGTAACAGTTTAAACACTGAAGCTTTCTTT
14	TRBV7-8	-	-	TRBJ2-5	CASSSPYQRETQYF	TGTGCCAGCAGCTCCCCTTACCAGCGGGAGACCCAGTACTTC
14	TRBV6-5	-	few	TRBJ2-7	CATTSLGDSYEQYF	TGTGCCACTACCTCTCTGGGGGATTCCTACGAGCAGTACTTC
14	TRBV12-3/TRBV12-4	-	-	TRBJ2-7	CASSPQGGTYEQYF	TGTGCCAGCAGTCCCCAGGGCGGAACCTACGAGCAGTACTTC
16	TRBV7-8	TRBD2	many	TRBJ2-1	CASSFGLAGGYNEQFF	TGTGCCAGCAGCTTCGGACTAGCGGGAGGTTACAATGAGCAGTTCTTC
13	TRBV4-1	-	-	TRBJ2-5	CASSQGSEKTQYF	TGCGCCAGCAGCCAAGGATCGGAGAAGACCCAGTACTTC
19	TRBV12-3/TRBV12-4	TRBD2	few	TRBJ2-7	CASSLATSGIPVRAYEQYF	TGTGCCAGCAGTTTAGCGACTAGCGGGATCCCGGTGCGGGCCTACGAGCAGTACTTC
14	TRBV7-9	-	few	TRBJ1-2	CASSLLNQGYGYTF	TGTGCCAGCAGCTTACTCAACCAGGGCTATGGCTACACCTTC
17	TRBV7-2	TRBD2	many	TRBJ2-5	CASSPRVSGTGGETQYF	TGTGCCAGCAGCCCGCGGGTTAGCGGGACCGGAGGGGAGACCCAGTACTTC
17	TRBV27	TRBD2	few	TRBJ2-3	CASSPPTSGGMGDTQYF	TGTGCCAGCAGTCCGCCGACTAGCGGGGGGATGGGAGATACGCAGTATTTT
18	TRBV6-2/TRBV6-3	TRBD1	-	TRBJ1-1	CASSGLINFRQGVTEAFF	TGTGCCAGCAGTGGACTCATCAACTTCAGACAGGGAGTAACTGAAGCTTTCTTT
20	TRBV4-1	-	many	TRBJ2-5	CASSQVRIAGTGEVWETQYF	TGCGCCAGCAGCCAAGTACGGATCGCGGGCACAGGGGAGGTGTGGGAGACCCAGTACTTC
16	TRBV10-3	TRBD2	-	TRBJ2-2	CAISEWSGRDTGELFF	TGTGCCATCAGTGAGTGGAGCGGGAGAGACACCGGGGAGCTGTTTTTT
14	TRBV19	-	few	TRBJ2-3	CASSSLPSTDTQYF	TGTGCCAGTAGTAGCCTCCCTAGCACAGATACGCAGTATTTT
14	TRBV9	-	few	TRBJ2-7	CASSVALAGYEQYF	TGTGCCAGCAGCGTAGCCCTGGCGGGCTACGAGCAGTACTTC
16	TRBV7-8	-	many	TRBJ2-3	CASSLTRGRITDTQYF	TGTGCCAGCAGCTTAACACGGGGGCGTATCACAGATACGCAGTATTTT
13	TRBV6-5	-	few	TRBJ2-1	CASSRNGADEQFF	TGTGCCAGCAGCCGCAATGGGGCCGATGAGCAGTTCTTC
17	TRBV7-9	TRBD2	many	TRBJ2-6	CASSTQRGSSGANVLTF	TGTGCCAGCAGCACCCAGCGGGGGAGCTCTGGGGCCAACGTCCTGACTTTC
14	TRBV7-4	-	-	TRBJ2-5	CASSLRRLEETQYF	TGTGCCAGCAGCTTAAGACGACTAGAGGAGACCCAGTACTTC
14	TRBV19	-	few	TRBJ2-3	CATSSGRVTDTQYF	TGTGCCACGTCCTCCGGGAGAGTCACAGATACGCAGTATTTT
11	TRBV7-2	-	many	TRBJ2-6	CASSLTNVLTF	TGTGCCAGCAGCTTAACCAACGTCCTGACTTTC
16	TRBV2	TRBD2	-	TRBJ2-2	CASSESGLAGYGELFF	TGTGCCAGCAGTGAAAGTGGTCTAGCGGGATACGGGGAGCTGTTTTTT
14	TRBV20-1	TRBD1	few	TRBJ2-1	CSADPGQGYNEQFF	TGCAGTGCTGACCCGGGACAGGGCTACAATGAGCAGTTCTTC
14	TRBV18	TRBD1	few	TRBJ1-2	CASSPSGQNYGYTF	TGTGCCAGCTCACCCTCGGGACAGAACTATGGCTACACCTTC
15	TRBV20-1	TRBD2	-	TRBJ2-3	CSAILNGLGSDTQYF	TGCAGTGCTATCCTCAACGGACTAGGATCAGATACGCAGTATTTT
17	TRBV12-3/TRBV12-4	TRBD1	-	TRBJ2-1	CASRVSWGSGTDNEQFF	TGTGCCAGCAGAGTTTCATGGGGTTCCGGGACAGACAATGAGCAGTTCTTC
16	TRBV7-8	TRBD1	many	TRBJ1-6	CASSLGTGGRNSPLHF	TGTGCCAGCAGCTTAGGAACAGGGGGAAGAAATTCACCCCTCCACTTT
16	TRBV7-2	TRBD2	many	TRBJ2-7	CASSQGLADPFYEQYF	TGTGCCAGCAGCCAGGGACTAGCAGACCCCTTTTACGAGCAGTACTTC
11	TRBV7-2	-	many	TRBJ1-2	CASSSQVWYTF	TGTGCCAGCAGCTCACAGGTCTGGTACACCTTC
22	TRBV28	TRBD1	-	TRBJ2-6	CASSFAKPTGANQISGANVLTF	TGTGCCAGCAGTTTCGCGAAACCGACAGGGGCCAACCAGATCTCTGGGGCCAACGTCCTGACTTTC
13	TRBV6-2/TRBV6-3	-	few	TRBJ2-2	CASRYWITGELFF	TGTGCCAGCAGATACTGGATCACCGGGGAGCTGTTTTTT
14	TRBV7-3	-	-	TRBJ2-1	CASSLSGLDNEQFF	TGTGCCAGCAGCTTATCCGGACTTGACAATGAGCAGTTCTTC
12	TRBV7-9	-	-	TRBJ1-5	CASNRLNQPQHF	TGTGCCAGTAACAGGTTAAATCAGCCCCAGCATTTT
12	TRBV10-3	-	-	TRBJ2-5	CAISDQPETQYF	TGTGCCATCAGTGACCAACCCGAGACCCAGTACTTC
11	TRBV6-1	-	few	TRBJ1-4	CGTRDEEKLFF	TGTGGGACCCGGGACGAAGAAAAACTGTTTTTT
17	TRBV19	TRBD1	few	TRBJ2-2	CASSNRDSPVNTGELFF	TGTGCCAGTAGTAACCGGGACAGTCCCGTGAACACCGGGGAGCTGTTTTTT
15	TRBV6-1	-	few	TRBJ1-3	CASLGGGSGGNTIYF	TGTGCCAGCCTTGGAGGGGGTTCGGGCGGAAACACCATATATTTT
17	TRBV7-9	TRBD2	many	TRBJ2-6	CASSFLAGGPGANVLTF	TGTGCCAGCAGCTTTCTAGCGGGAGGGCCCGGGGCCAACGTCCTGACTTTC
16	TRBV7-2	-	-	TRBJ1-5	CASSPFPKGSNQPQHF	TGTGCCAGCAGCCCTTTCCCCAAGGGTAGCAATCAGCCCCAGCATTTT
13	TRBV4-1	-	few	TRBJ1-2	CASSQVGLNGYTF	TGCGCCAGCAGCCAAGTCGGACTAAATGGCTACACCTTC
16	TRBV28	TRBD2	-	TRBJ2-6	CASSTSEYSGANVLTF	TGTGCCAGCTCGACTAGCGAATACTCTGGGGCCAACGTCCTGACTTTC
11	TRBV28	-	few	TRBJ2-7	CASRASGEQYF	TGTGCCAGCAGGGCTAGTGGCGAGCAGTACTTC
19	TRBV11-2	TRBD1	-	TRBJ1-1	CASSVWRTGGSSRYTEAFF	TGTGCCAGCAGCGTTTGGAGGACAGGGGGCTCTAGTCGATATACTGAAGCTTTCTTT
16	TRBV24-1	TRBD1	-	TRBJ2-1	CATRPSGQGTINEQFF	TGTGCCACCAGGCCTTCTGGACAGGGAACTATCAATGAGCAGTTCTTC
14	TRBV20-1	TRBD1	-	TRBJ2-2	CSARRTGSTGELFF	TGCAGTGCTAGAAGGACAGGGTCAACCGGGGAGCTGTTTTTT
15	TRBV7-2	TRBD2	-	TRBJ2-5	CASSLVASGVQTQYF	TGTGCCAGCAGCTTAGTGGCTAGCGGGGTACAGACCCAGTACTTC
15	TRBV5-5	-	few	TRBJ1-2	CASSLDQGLGYGYTF	TGTGCCAGCAGCTTGGACCAGGGCTTGGGCTATGGCTACACCTTC